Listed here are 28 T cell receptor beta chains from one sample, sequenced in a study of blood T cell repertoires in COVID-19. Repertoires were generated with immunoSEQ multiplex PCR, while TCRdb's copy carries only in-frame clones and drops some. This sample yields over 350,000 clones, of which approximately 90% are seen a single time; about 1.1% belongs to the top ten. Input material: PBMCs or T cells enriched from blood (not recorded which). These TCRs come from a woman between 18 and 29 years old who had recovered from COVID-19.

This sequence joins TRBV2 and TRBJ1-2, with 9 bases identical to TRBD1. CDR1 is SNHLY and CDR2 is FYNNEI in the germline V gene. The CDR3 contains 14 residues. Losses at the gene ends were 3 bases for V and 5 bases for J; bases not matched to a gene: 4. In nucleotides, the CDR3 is TGTGCCAGCAGTGATTACGGACAGGGGTATGGCTACACCTTC. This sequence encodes CASSDYGQGYGYTF.

The CDR3 loop is CASSSNTGSGELFF. In DNA form, the CDR3 reads TGTGCCAGCAGCTCCAATACAGGGTCCGGGGAGCTGTTTTTT. This sequence joins TRBV7-3 and TRBJ2-2, with D possibly matching TRBD1 (6 bases). CDR1 is SGHTA and CDR2 is FQGTGA in the germline V gene. Deletions cut 4 bases from V and 6 bases from J, with 12 bases between. CDR3 length equals 14 residues. Filled out from reference TRBV7-3 and TRBJ2-2, the complete variable domain reads GAGVSQTPSNKVTEKGKYVELRCDPISGHTALYWYRQSLGQGPEFLIYFQGTGAADDSGLPNDRFFAVRPEGSVSTLKIQRTERGDSAVYLCASSSNTGSGELFFGEGSRLTVL.

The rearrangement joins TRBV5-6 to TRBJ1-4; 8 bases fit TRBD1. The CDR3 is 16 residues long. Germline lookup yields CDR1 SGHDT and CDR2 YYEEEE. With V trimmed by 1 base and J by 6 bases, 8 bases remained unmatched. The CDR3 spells CASSLWTGWFDEKLFF. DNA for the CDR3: TGTGCCAGCAGCTTGTGGACAGGGTGGTTCGATGAAAAACTGTTTTTT.

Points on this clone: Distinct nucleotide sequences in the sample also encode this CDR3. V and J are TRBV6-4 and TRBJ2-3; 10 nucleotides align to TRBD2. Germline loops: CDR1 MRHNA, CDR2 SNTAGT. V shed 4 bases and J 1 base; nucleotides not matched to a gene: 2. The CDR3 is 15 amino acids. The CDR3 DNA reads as TGTGCCAGCAGTGCCACTAGCGGGGGCACAGATACGCAGTATTTT. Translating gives CASSATSGGTDTQYF.

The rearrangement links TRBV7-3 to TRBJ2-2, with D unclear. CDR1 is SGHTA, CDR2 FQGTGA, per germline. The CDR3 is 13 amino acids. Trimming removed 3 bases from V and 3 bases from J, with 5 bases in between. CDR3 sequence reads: CASSLSYTGELFF. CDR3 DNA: TGTGCCAGCAGCTTGAGTTACACCGGGGAGCTGTTTTTT.

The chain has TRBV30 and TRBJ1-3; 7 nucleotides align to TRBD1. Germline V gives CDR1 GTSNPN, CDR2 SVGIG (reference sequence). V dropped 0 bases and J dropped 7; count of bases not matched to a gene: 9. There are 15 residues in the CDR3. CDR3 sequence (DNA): TGTGCCTGGAGTGTAGGCAGGGGGAGGCGGAACACCATATATTTT. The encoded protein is CAWSVGRGRRNTIYF. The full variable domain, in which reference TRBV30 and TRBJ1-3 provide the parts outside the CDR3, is SQTIHQWPATLVQPVGSPLSLECTVEGTSNPNLYWYRQAAGRGLQLLFYSVGIGQISSEVPQNLSASRPQDRQFILSSKKLLLSDSGFYLCAWSVGRGRRNTIYFGEGSWLTVV.

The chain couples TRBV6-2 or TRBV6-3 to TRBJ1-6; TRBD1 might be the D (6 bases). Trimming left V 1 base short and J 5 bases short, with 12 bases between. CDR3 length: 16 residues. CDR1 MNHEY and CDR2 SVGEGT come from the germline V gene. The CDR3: CASSYWARGDNSPLHF. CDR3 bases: TGTGCCAGCAGTTACTGGGCCAGGGGTGATAATTCACCCCTCCACTTT.

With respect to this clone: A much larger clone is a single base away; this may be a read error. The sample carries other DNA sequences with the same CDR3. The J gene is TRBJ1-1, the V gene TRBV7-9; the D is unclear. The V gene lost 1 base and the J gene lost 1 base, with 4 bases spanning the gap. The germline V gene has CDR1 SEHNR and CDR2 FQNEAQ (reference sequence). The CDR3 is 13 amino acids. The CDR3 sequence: CASSLGQNTEAFF. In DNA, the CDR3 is TGTGCCAGCAGCTTAGGGCAGAACACTGAAGCTTTCTTT.

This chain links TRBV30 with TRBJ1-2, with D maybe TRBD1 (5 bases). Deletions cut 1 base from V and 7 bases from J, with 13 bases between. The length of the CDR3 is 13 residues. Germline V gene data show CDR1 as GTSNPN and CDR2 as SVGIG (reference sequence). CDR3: CAWSGWQGPGYTF. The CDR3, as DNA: TGTGCCTGGAGTGGGTGGCAGGGTCCTGGCTACACCTTC.

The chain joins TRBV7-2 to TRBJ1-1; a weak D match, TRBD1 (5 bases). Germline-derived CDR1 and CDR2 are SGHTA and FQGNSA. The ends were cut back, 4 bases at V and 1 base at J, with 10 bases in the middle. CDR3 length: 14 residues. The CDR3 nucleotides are TGTGCCAGCAGCTCCGGGGGGAGGAACACTGAAGCTTTCTTT. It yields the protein CASSSGGRNTEAFF.

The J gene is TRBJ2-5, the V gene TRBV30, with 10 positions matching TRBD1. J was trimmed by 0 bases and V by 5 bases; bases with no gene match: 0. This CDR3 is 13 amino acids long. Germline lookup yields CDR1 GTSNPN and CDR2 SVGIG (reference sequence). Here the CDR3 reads CAWGQGDQETQYF. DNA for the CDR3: TGTGCCTGGGGACAGGGGGACCAAGAGACCCAGTACTTC.

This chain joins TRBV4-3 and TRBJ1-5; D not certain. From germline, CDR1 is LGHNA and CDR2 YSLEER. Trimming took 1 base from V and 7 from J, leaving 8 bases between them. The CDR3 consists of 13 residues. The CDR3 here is CASSQGVWQPQHF. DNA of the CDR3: TGCGCCAGCAGCCAAGGAGTTTGGCAGCCCCAGCATTTT.

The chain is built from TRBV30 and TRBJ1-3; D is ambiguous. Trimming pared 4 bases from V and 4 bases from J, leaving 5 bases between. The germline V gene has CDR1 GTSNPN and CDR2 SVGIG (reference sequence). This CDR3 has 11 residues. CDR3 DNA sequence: TGTGCCTGGACCCAGGGAAACACCATATATTTT. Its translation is CAWTQGNTIYF.

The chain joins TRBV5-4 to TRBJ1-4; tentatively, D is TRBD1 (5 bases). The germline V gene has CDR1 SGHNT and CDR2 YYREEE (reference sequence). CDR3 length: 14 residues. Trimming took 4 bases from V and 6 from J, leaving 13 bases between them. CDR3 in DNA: TGTGCCAGCAGCGCGGGACGTGATTATGAAAAACTGTTTTTT. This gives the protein CASSAGRDYEKLFF.

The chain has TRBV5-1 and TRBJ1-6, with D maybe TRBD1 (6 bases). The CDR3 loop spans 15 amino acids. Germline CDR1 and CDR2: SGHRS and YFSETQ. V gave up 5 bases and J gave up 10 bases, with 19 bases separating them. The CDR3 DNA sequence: TGCGCCAGCAGTCCCGACGGGCAGGGGTGGTCACCCCTCCACTTT. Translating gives CASSPDGQGWSPLHF. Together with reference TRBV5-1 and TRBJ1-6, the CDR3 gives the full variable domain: KAGVTQTPRYLIKTRGQQVTLSCSPISGHRSVSWYQQTPGQGLQFLFEYFSETQRNKGNFPGRFSGRQFSNSRSEMNVSTLELGDSALYLCASSPDGQGWSPLHFGNGTRLTVT.

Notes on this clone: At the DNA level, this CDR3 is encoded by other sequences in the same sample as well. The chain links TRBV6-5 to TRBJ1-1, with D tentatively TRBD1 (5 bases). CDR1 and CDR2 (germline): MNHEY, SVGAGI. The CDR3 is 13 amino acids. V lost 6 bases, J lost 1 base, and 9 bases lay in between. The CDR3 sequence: CASSTGRNTEAFF. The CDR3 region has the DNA TGTGCCAGCAGCACAGGCAGGAACACTGAAGCTTTCTTT.

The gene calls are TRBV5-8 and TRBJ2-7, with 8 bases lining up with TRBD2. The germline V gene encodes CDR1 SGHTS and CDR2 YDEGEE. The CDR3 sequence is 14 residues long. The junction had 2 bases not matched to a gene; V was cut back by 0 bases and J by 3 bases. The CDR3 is CASSLAGGIYEQYF. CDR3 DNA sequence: TGTGCCAGCAGCTTGGCGGGGGGGATCTACGAGCAGTACTTC.

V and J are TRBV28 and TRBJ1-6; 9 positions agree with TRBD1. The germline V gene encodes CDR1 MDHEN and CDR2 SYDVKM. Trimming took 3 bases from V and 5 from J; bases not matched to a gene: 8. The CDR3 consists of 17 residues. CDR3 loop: CASSLEQGARNNSPLHF. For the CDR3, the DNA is TGTGCCAGCAGTTTGGAACAGGGGGCTCGGAATAATTCACCCCTCCACTTT.

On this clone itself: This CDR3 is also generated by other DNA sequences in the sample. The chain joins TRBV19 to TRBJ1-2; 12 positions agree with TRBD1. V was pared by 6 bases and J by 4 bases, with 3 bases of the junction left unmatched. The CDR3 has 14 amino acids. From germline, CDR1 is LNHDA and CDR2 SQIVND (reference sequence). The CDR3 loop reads CASRPGQGAYGYTF. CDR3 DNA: TGTGCCAGTAGGCCGGGACAGGGGGCCTATGGCTACACCTTC.

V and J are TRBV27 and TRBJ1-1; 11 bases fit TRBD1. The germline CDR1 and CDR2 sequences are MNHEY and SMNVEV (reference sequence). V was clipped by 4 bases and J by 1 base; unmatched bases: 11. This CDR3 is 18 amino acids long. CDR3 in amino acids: CASSWADRGPRGNTEAFF. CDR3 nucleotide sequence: TGTGCCAGCAGTTGGGCGGACAGGGGGCCCAGGGGGAACACTGAAGCTTTCTTT.

The CDR3: CASSPPGGLGTDTQYF. The CDR3 DNA reads TGTGCCAGCAGCCCTCCGGGTGGTCTAGGTACAGATACGCAGTATTTT. The rearrangement uses TRBV13 and TRBJ2-3; D is unclear. Trimming took off 5 bases at V and 3 bases at J, with 18 bases between the two ends. There are 16 residues in the CDR3. The germline V gene has CDR1 PRHDT and CDR2 FYEKMQ (reference sequence).

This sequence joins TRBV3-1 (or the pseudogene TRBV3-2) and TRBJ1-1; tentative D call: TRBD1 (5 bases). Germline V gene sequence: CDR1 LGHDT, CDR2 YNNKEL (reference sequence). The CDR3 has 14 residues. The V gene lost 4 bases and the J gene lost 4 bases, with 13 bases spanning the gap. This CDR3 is CASSLNAGRTEAFF. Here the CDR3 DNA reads TGTGCCAGCAGCCTAAATGCGGGGCGCACTGAAGCTTTCTTT.

This CDR3 is CASSLGQNTEAFF. The CDR3 DNA sequence: TGTGCCAGCAGTTTAGGACAGAACACTGAAGCTTTCTTT. The V gene is TRBV6-5, the J gene TRBJ1-1, with a tentative D call TRBD1 (5 bases). CDR1 MNHEY and CDR2 SVGAGI come from the germline V gene. The germline V and J ends were trimmed by 4 bases and 1 base, with 7 bases remaining between them. The CDR3 is made up of 13 amino acids.

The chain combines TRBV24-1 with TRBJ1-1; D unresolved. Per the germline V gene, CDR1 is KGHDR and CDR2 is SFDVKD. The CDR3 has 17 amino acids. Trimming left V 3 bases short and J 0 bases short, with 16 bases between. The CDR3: CATSDPRGEGMNTEAFF. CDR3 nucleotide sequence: TGTGCCACCAGTGATCCCCGCGGGGAAGGGATGAACACTGAAGCTTTCTTT.

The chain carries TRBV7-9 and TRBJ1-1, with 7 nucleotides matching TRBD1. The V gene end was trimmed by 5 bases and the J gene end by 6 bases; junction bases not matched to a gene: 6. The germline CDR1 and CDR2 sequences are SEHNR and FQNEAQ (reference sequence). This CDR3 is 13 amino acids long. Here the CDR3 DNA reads TGTGCCAGCAGCCGATCCGGGACAGCTGAAGCTTTCTTT. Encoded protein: CASSRSGTAEAFF.

The CDR3, as DNA: TGTGCCAGCAGCCCTCTTAGTTACTCTGGAAACACCATATATTTT. It codes for CASSPLSYSGNTIYF. This chain joins TRBV7-9 and TRBJ1-3, with no clear D. This CDR3 region has 15 residues. V was cut by 5 bases and J by 0 bases, with 11 bases left in between. Germline CDR1 SEHNR, CDR2 FQNEAQ (reference sequence).

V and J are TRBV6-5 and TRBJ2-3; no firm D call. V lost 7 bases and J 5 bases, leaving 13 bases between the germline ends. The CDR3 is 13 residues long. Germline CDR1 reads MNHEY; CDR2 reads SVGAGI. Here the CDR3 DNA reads TGTGCCAGCACCCGAAGCCCCCGAGATACGCAGTATTTT. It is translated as CASTRSPRDTQYF.

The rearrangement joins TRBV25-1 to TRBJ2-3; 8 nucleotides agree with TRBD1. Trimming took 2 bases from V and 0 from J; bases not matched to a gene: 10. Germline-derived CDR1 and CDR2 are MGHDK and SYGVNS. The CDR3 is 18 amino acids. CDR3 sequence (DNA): TGTGCCAGCAGTGAACCATACGGACAGGGACTTAGCACAGATACGCAGTATTTT. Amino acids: CASSEPYGQGLSTDTQYF.